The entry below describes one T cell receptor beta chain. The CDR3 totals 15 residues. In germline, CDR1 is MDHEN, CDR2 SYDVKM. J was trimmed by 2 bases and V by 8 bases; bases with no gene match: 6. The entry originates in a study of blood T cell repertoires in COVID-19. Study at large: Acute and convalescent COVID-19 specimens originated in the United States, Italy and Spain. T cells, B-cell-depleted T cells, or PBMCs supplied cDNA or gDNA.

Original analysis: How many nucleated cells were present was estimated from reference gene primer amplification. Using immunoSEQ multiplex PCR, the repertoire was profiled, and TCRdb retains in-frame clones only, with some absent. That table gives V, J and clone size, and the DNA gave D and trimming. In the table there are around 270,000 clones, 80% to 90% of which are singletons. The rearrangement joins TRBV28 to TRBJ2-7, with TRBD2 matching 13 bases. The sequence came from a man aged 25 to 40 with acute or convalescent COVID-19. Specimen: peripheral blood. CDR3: CASGGGLAGPYEQYF. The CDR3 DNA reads TGTGCCAGCGGGGGGGGACTAGCGGGACCCTACGAGCAGTACTTC.